What follows are 22 T cell receptor beta chains derived from one specimen sequenced in a study of blood T cell repertoires in COVID-19. Using immunoSEQ multiplex PCR, the repertoire was profiled, and TCRdb retains in-frame clones only, with some absent. The profile shows roughly 150,000 clones, just under 80% of them singletons. The specimen sequenced was peripheral blood. The receptor set was obtained from a woman of 80 years or more with acute or convalescent COVID-19.

The rearrangement uses TRBV5-5 and TRBJ2-7, with 10 bases aligning to TRBD1. J gave up 7 bases and V 4 bases, and 5 bases lay outside the gene matches. Germline V gene lookup returns CDR1 SGHKS and CDR2 YYEKEE (reference sequence). The CDR3 contains 13 residues. The CDR3, as DNA: TGTGCCAGCAGCCCTGGGACAGGGGTTGAGCAGTACTTC. Its translation: CASSPGTGVEQYF.

This chain links TRBV10-2 with TRBJ2-7, with TRBD1 identical over 9 bases. CDR1 and CDR2 (germline): WSHSY, SAAADI. Trimming at V came to 7 bases and at J to 7 bases, leaving 8 bases not matched to a gene. The CDR3 runs to 13 residues. This chain's CDR3 is CASTLDRGGEQYF. The CDR3 nucleotides are TGCGCCAGCACCTTGGACAGGGGAGGGGAGCAGTACTTC.

The V and J genes are TRBV30 and TRBJ2-1, with D possibly TRBD2 on 7 matching bases. V lost 5 bases to trimming and J lost 2 bases, with 13 bases between them. The CDR3 consists of 14 residues. Germline CDR1 is GTSNPN and CDR2 is SVGIG (reference sequence). As DNA, the CDR3 is TGTGCCTGGCGGCCGGGGGGCGCCTACAATGAGCAGTTCTTC. Translation gives CAWRPGGAYNEQFF.

This clone has only a few counts. The CDR3 coding sequence is TGTGCCAGTAGTCCACAGGGGACCCATCAGCCCCAGCATTTT. It encodes CASSPQGTHQPQHF. The chain carries TRBV19 and TRBJ1-5; 7 bases are a match to TRBD1. The CDR3 is made up of 14 amino acids. Germline V gives CDR1 LNHDA, CDR2 SQIVND (reference sequence). J was trimmed by 5 bases and V by 5 bases; bases with no gene match: 6. Drawing the rest from reference TRBV19 and TRBJ1-5, the complete variable domain is DGGITQSPKYLFRKEGQNVTLSCEQNLNHDAMYWYRQDPGQGLRLIYYSQIVNDFQKGDIAEGYSVSREKKESFPLTVTSAQKNPTAFYLCASSPQGTHQPQHFGDGTRLSIL.

V gene TRBV18 combines with J gene TRBJ2-4; 13 bases line up with TRBD2. CDR1 is KGHSH, CDR2 LQKENI, per germline. V lost 5 bases, J lost 2 bases, and 12 bases stayed unmatched. The CDR3 length is 19 residues. The CDR3 loop reads CASSSRLAGGALSKNIQYF. Written as DNA, the CDR3 is TGTGCCAGCTCATCCAGACTAGCGGGAGGTGCCCTTTCCAAAAACATTCAGTACTTC.

V gene TRBV7-2 combines with J gene TRBJ2-5; 12 bases are shared with TRBD2. CDR1 and CDR2 (germline): SGHTA, FQGNSA. This CDR3 is built from 14 residues. V lost 6 bases and J lost 2; bases outside the gene matches: 1. The CDR3 loop reads CASRTSGGQETQYF. CDR3 nucleotide sequence: TGTGCCAGCAGGACTAGCGGGGGACAAGAGACCCAGTACTTC.

The J gene is TRBJ2-3, the V gene TRBV29-1; 12 bases match TRBD1. Per the germline V gene, CDR1 is SQVTM and CDR2 is ANQGSEA. This CDR3 is 17 amino acids long. The ends lost 4 bases at V and 3 bases at J; junction bases unmatched: 11. CDR3 protein: CSVVGSRDRGPTDTQYF. CDR3 in DNA: TGCAGCGTTGTGGGTTCGAGGGACAGGGGGCCAACAGATACGCAGTATTTT.

The table lists this clone with a few counts. The rearrangement links TRBV5-5 to TRBJ2-3, with no clear D. The CDR3 extends over 15 amino acids. Deletions cut 1 base from V and 2 bases from J, with 11 bases between. Germline CDR1 and CDR2: SGHKS and YYEKEE (reference sequence). The CDR3: CASSLYTSDTDTQYF. The DNA for the CDR3 is TGTGCCAGCAGCTTGTACACCTCTGACACAGATACGCAGTATTTT.

The gene calls are TRBV7-6 and TRBJ2-4; a possible D gene is TRBD1 (5 bases). The CDR3 consists of 14 residues. Per germline, CDR1 SGHVS and CDR2 FNYEAQ. Trimming left V 5 bases short and J 3 bases short, with 11 bases between. The chain's CDR3 is CASSQGQGKNIQYF. Written as DNA, the CDR3 is TGTGCCAGCAGCCAAGGGCAGGGCAAAAACATTCAGTACTTC.

The V call is TRBV5-1, the J call TRBJ1-4; TRBD1 matches 7 bases. Germline CDR1 and CDR2: SGHRS and YFSETQ. The CDR3 totals 16 residues. V gave up 4 bases and J gave up 4 bases; unmatched junction bases: 10. CDR3 in amino acids: CASSETTGTDNEKLFF. The CDR3 bases are TGCGCCAGCAGCGAGACTACCGGGACAGATAATGAAAAACTGTTTTTT.

V and J are TRBV5-1 and TRBJ1-3; 8 positions agree with TRBD1. With 4 bases clipped from V and 10 bases from J, the junction kept 10 bases outside the gene matches. Germline V gene data show CDR1 as SGHRS and CDR2 as YFSETQ. The CDR3 loop spans 14 amino acids. In DNA, the CDR3 is TGCGCCAGCAGCCCCGGACAGGGTCAGATGACCATATATTTT. Amino acid sequence: CASSPGQGQMTIYF.

The chain joins TRBV5-1 to TRBJ2-1; 9 nucleotides line up with TRBD1. This CDR3 is built from 14 residues. V lost 3 bases and J lost 5; bases outside the gene matches: 3. Germline V CDR1 and CDR2: SGHRS, YFSETQ. CDR3 protein: CASSSGQGNNEQFF. The CDR3 nucleotides read TGCGCCAGCAGCTCGGGACAGGGAAACAATGAGCAGTTCTTC.

Comment on this clone: This clone may be a read error of a much larger clone one base away. The genes are TRBV4-1 and TRBJ1-5; no clear D gene. Germline-derived CDR1 and CDR2 are MGHRA and YSYEKL. The germline V and J ends were trimmed by 4 bases and 4 bases, with 11 bases remaining between them. This CDR3 is built from 14 residues. CDR3 protein: CASSLPGTNQPQHF. The CDR3, as DNA: TGCGCCAGCAGCCTTCCTGGCACAAATCAGCCCCAGCATTTT.

The chain employs TRBV5-1 and TRBJ1-2; D is unresolved. Germline V lookup: CDR1 SGHRS, CDR2 YFSETQ. The CDR3 contains 18 residues. Trimming took 0 bases from V and 2 from J, leaving 20 bases between them. In nucleotides, the CDR3 is TGCGCCAGCAGCTTGGCCGGTGGGCTTAAAATGCTAAACTATGGCTACACCTTC. The encoded protein is CASSLAGGLKMLNYGYTF.

The chain employs TRBV19 and TRBJ1-4; 7 positions agree with TRBD1. Germline V CDR1 and CDR2: LNHDA, SQIVND (reference sequence). The CDR3 spans 14 residues. The V gene end was trimmed by 5 bases and the J gene end by 5 bases; junction bases not matched to a gene: 5. The CDR3 loop reads CASSPQGGNEKLFF. The CDR3 DNA follows: TGTGCCAGTAGTCCCCAGGGGGGAAATGAAAAACTGTTTTTT. Supplemented by reference TRBV19 and TRBJ1-4, the full variable domain reads DGGITQSPKYLFRKEGQNVTLSCEQNLNHDAMYWYRQDPGQGLRLIYYSQIVNDFQKGDIAEGYSVSREKKESFPLTVTSAQKNPTAFYLCASSPQGGNEKLFFGSGTQLSVL.

This chain connects TRBV3-1 (or the pseudogene TRBV3-2) to TRBJ2-5; weak D call: TRBD1 (5 bases). V gave up 2 bases and J gave up 2 bases, with 12 bases separating them. The CDR3 spans 15 residues. Germline CDR1 reads LGHDT; CDR2 reads YNNKEL (reference sequence). CDR3 sequence (DNA): TGTGCCAGCAGCCAACGGACGACAGTTCAAGAGACCCAGTACTTC. Protein sequence: CASSQRTTVQETQYF.

The chain joins TRBV2 to TRBJ2-7, with D tentatively TRBD2 (5 bases). V lost 8 bases and J 2 bases, leaving 7 bases between the germline ends. The length of the CDR3 is 11 residues. Germline CDR1 is SNHLY and CDR2 is FYNNEI. The CDR3 is CASGSTYEQYF. DNA of the CDR3: TGTGCCAGCGGGAGTACCTACGAGCAGTACTTC.

The chain has TRBV19 and TRBJ2-7; 7 bases fit TRBD2. The CDR3 totals 16 residues. Trimming at V came to 3 bases and at J to 3 bases, leaving 11 bases not matched to a gene. CDR1 and CDR2 (germline): LNHDA, SQIVND (reference sequence). The CDR3 DNA reads TGTGCCAGTAGTATCCAAACTAGCGCACGAGTCTACGAGCAGTACTTC. Protein sequence: CASSIQTSARVYEQYF.

This chain links TRBV5-4 with TRBJ2-6; D is possibly TRBD1 (5 bases). Germline CDR1 is SGHNT and CDR2 is YYREEE (reference sequence). Trimming took 2 bases from V and 5 from J, leaving 14 bases between them. The CDR3 extends over 16 amino acids. CDR3: CASSFPAPDRANVLTF. CDR3 nucleotides: TGTGCCAGCAGCTTCCCAGCTCCGGACAGGGCCAACGTCCTGACTTTC.

The genes are TRBV3-1 (or the pseudogene TRBV3-2) and TRBJ1-4, with D perhaps matching TRBD1 (5 bases). CDR1 is LGHDT and CDR2 is YNNKEL in the germline V gene (reference sequence). Trimming removed 1 base at V and 0 bases at J, with 6 bases between. The CDR3 is 15 residues long. CDR3 protein: CASSQAGATNEKLFF. DNA of the CDR3: TGTGCCAGCAGCCAAGCGGGGGCAACTAATGAAAAACTGTTTTTT.

Comment on this clone: The junction and the germline gene differ at one end; a read error may be behind it. CDR3 amino acids: CASSLGQMNTGELFF. The CDR3 nucleotides read TGTGCTAGCAGCCTAGGACAGATGAACACCGGGGAGCTGTTTTTT. The rearrangement joins TRBV7-7 to TRBJ2-2, with D perhaps TRBD1 (6 bases). The CDR3 is made up of 15 amino acids. CDR1 SSHAT and CDR2 FNYEAQ come from the germline V gene (reference sequence).

This clone was counted a few times. The J gene is TRBJ1-3, the V gene TRBV19, with D unresolved. This CDR3 region has 15 residues. The V end was cut by 5 bases, the J end by 0 bases, with 11 bases between. Germline CDR1 reads LNHDA; CDR2 reads SQIVND (reference sequence). CDR3 region: CASSSTESSGNTIYF. The DNA for the CDR3 is TGTGCCAGTAGTTCGACGGAGAGCTCTGGAAACACCATATATTTT.